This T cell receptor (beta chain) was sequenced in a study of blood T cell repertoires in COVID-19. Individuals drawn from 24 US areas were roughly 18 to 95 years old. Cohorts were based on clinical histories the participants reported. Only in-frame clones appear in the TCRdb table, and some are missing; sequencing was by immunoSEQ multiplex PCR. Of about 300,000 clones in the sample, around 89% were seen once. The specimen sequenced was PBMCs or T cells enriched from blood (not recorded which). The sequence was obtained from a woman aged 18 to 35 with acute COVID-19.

Here the CDR3 reads CASSYGQGNIQYF. Written as DNA, the CDR3 is TGTGCCAGCAGTTACGGACAGGGAAACATTCAGTACTTC. The chain is built from TRBV6-5 and TRBJ2-4, with 8 bases lining up with TRBD1. Germline V gene data show CDR1 as MNHEY and CDR2 as SVGAGI. This CDR3 is built from 13 residues. Losses at the gene ends were 2 bases for V and 6 bases for J; bases not matched to a gene: 0.